This TCR beta chain was retrieved from a study of beta chain features in type 1 diabetes. This clone was counted only a few times. Its antigen remains unidentified. Only one heparinised blood draw was taken per donor, and its volume averaged about 120 mL. The V end was cut by 7 bases, the J end by 3 bases, with 8 bases between. The CDR3 is 11 amino acids. CDR1 DFQATT and CDR2 SNEGSKA come from the germline V gene (reference sequence). Sequenced material consisted of expressed TCRB transcripts (all of the isolated RNA was reverse transcribed). Some clones are missing from TCRdb's copy, which holds only in-frame ones; the method was immunoSEQ multiplex PCR. The sample lists a few hundred thousand clones, 14% occurring once. The study, taken as a whole, reports: Small HLA sub-analyses could not settle whether HLA shapes TCRB rearrangement. Moderate but significant shortening of TCRB CDR3s was recorded in all four CD4+ subsets from Type 1 diabetes patients.

The sequenced material came from central memory CD4+ T cells from blood. This receptor was obtained from a man under 40 in good health. This chain joins TRBV20-1 and TRBJ2-3; D possibly corresponds to TRBD1 (6 bases). The DNA for the CDR3 is TGCAGTGGTCAGGGGACAGATACGCAGTATTTT. Translation: CSGQGTDTQYF.